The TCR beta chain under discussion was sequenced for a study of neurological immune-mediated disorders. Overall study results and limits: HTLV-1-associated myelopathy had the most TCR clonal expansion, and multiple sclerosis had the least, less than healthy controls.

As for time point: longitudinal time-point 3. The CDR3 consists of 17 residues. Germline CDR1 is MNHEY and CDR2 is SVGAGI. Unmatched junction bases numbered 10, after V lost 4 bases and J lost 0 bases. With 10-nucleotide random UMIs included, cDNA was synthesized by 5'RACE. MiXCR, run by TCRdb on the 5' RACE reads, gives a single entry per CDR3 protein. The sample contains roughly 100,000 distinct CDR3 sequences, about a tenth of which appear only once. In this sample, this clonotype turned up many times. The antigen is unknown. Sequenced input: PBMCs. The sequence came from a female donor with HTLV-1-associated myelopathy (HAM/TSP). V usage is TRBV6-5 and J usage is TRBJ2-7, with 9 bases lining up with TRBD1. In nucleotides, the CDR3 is TGTGCCAGCAGTTCCTCCGGGACAGGGCCAGACTCCTACGAGCAGTACTTC. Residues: CASSSSGTGPDSYEQYF.